This T cell receptor beta chain was found in a study of T cells after yellow fever vaccination. This clonotype has ten or more counts. No antigen is known for it. Study-wide results and limits: Within FACS-sorted repertoires, abundant clonotypes contaminating from the bulk population could be present. Subsequent to the booster, the majority of primary-vaccination clones reappeared (around 95% CD4, 88% CD8). Weaker overall was a secondary response that nonetheless peaked faster, on day 5 versus 15.

TCRdb itself ran the 5' RACE reads through MiXCR, one entry per CDR3 protein. The profile covers fewer than 400,000 distinct CDR3 sequences, with more than 5.5% appearing a single time and approximately 16% taken by the ten largest. This receptor was taken from a man younger than 45 who received the YFV17D yellow fever vaccine. The sequencing used PBMCs, collected 5 days after the yellow fever booster vaccination.

In DNA form, the CDR3 reads TGTGCCAGCAGTCCCTATCCCGGGACTAGCGACAATGAGCAGTTCTTC. Translated, it gives CASSPYPGTSDNEQFF. The J gene is TRBJ2-1, the V gene TRBV28, with 10 bases lining up with TRBD2. The CDR3 contains 16 residues. The V gene end was trimmed by 5 bases and the J gene end by 5 bases; junction bases not matched to a gene: 9. Germline V lookup: CDR1 MDHEN, CDR2 SYDVKM.